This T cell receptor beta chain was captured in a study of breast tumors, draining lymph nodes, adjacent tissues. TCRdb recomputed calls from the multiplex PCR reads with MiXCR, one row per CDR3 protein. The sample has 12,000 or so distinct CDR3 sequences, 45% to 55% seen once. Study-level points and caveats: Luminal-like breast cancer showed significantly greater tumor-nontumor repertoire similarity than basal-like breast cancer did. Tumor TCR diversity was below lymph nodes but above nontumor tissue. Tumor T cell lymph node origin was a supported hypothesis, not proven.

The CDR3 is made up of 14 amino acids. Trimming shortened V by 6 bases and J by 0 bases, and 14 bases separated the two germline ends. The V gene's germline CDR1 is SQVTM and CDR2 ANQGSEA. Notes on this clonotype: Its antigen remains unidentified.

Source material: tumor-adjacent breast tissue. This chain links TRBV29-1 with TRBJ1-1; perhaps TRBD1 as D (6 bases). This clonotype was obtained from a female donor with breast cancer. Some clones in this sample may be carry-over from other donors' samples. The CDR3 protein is CSVRAGAMNTEAFF. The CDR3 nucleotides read TGCAGCGTGCGAGCAGGGGCGATGAACACTGAAGCTTTCTTT.